This TCR beta chain came from a study of CD4 T cells in relation to SARS-CoV-2 and coronaviruses (TCRdb year 2021). With respect to the entire study: In the ViraFEST assay, PBMCs were cultured with antigen for about eleven days, after which TCR beta CDR3s were sequenced to identify antigen-specific clonal expansions. The negative reference condition was either a culture with an HIV-1 Nef peptide pool or a culture with no peptide. Patient-derived lymphoblastoid cell lines were used to map the HLA restriction of shared crossreactive spike epitopes. The study assessed, at the TCR clonotype level, memory CD4+ T cell crossreactivity between SARS-CoV-2 and common cold coronavirus spike proteins. Samples from three pre-COVID donors and the naive versus memory experiments were sequenced with the Adaptive Biotechnologies TCR-sequencing kit; other data were Illumina-based. A different TCR-beta assay, based on Illumina, was used to sequence expansion assays from other donors in the study. The study at large found these results: Since the crossreactivity analysis centred on spike protein, crossreactivity against other viral proteins was not assessed. No donor contributed both pre-pandemic and post-infection samples, which limited tracing the source of pre-existing responses. Roughly 64% of donors had memory CD4+ clonotypes that crossrecognized SARS-CoV-2 and at least one common cold coronavirus spike. Small numbers of patients and of tested TCRs were a limitation of the study. Crossreactive clones showed significantly weaker SARS-CoV-2-driven expansion than monoreactive clones, consistent with antigenic imprinting.

CD4+ T cells from unexposed donors were collected before the COVID-19 pandemic (2011-2018). Following 10 days of culture, the EasySep CD4+ T cell isolation kit was used to isolate CD4+ T cells. As cell number allowed, CD4+ T cells from unexposed donors were tested for reactivity to SARS-CoV-2 S and N and to four common cold coronavirus spike pools. Each well held 1.5 million to 2 million PBMCs cultured in IMDM containing around 4.9% human AB serum and roughly 9.4 IU/ml IL-2. Half of the culture medium was replaced with fresh IL-2-containing medium on days 3 and 7. In general, every peptide culture condition was set up in three replicate wells. Leukapheresis product for the unexposed donors was purchased commercially. Ficoll-Paque PLUS gradient centrifugation was used to isolate PBMCs from leukapheresis product or whole blood. PBMCs were either used fresh in the expansion assay or cryopreserved at -140 degrees C. The QIAamp Micro DNA Kit was used to extract genomic DNA from the CD4+ T cells.

Libraries were prepared through the immunoSEQ multiplex PCR assay. The study's own analysis went as follows. During preprocessing, nonproductive sequences were discarded, as were any CDR3s that did not begin with C, did not end with F or W, or were shorter than 7 amino acids. Antigen-specific clonotypes were called with the MANAFEST web app on the basis of expansion relative to the reference and to other culture wells. A clone was considered positive if significant expansion relative to the reference culture was observed in 2 of 3 replicate wells at an FDR below 0.05. For a clone to be considered positive, significant expansion relative to all other tandem wells and an odds ratio above 5 were also required. Pairwise Levenshtein distance, computed with the stringdist R package after three terminal residues were trimmed from each end, was used as the measure of CDR3 homology. Imported from immuneACCESS, the table was reduced by TCRdb to in-frame sequences with V and J called. These copies leave out some clones; in studies compared against another copy, an unresolved V gene accounts for under half, and the cause of the remainder is not known. D and trimming come from the DNA, and the V and J calls and clone size come from that table. The sample profile shows tens of thousands of clones; about 76% of them were found once. About 16% of the sample comes from the top ten.

V lost 2 bases and J lost 6 bases; the stretch between them is 7 bases long. CDR1 and CDR2 are read off the germline V gene as SGHVS and FNYEAQ. The CDR3 runs 13 residues from the cysteine to the phenylalanine. Kept here is only the CDR3 DNA, which spans 39 bases and is read in frame from base 1. In regard to this clone: Its antigen has not been determined. No base quality information exists; no much larger clone differs at one position.

Recombination connected TRBV7-6 to TRBJ2-2; the D region possibly corresponds to TRBD1 (6 bases align). The receptor comes from a human donor in good health. Sequenced: CD4+ T cells from PBMCs, cultured in vitro. The CDR3 protein sequence reads: CASSLSGAGELFF. The bases read TGTGCCAGCAGCTTATCAGGGGCCGGGGAGCTGTTTTTT.